The 30 T cell receptor beta chains in this list originate from one sample, sequenced in a study of blood T cell repertoires in COVID-19. Sequencing was performed with immunoSEQ multiplex PCR; in TCRdb, only in-frame clones are kept and a portion is missing. The sample lists about 500,000 clones, 85% to 90% seen once, with approximately 0.9% in the top ten. Material for sequencing was peripheral blood. The source is a man aged 18 to 35 with COVID-19, enrolled during active disease.

This sequence joins TRBV12-3 or TRBV12-4 and TRBJ1-1; D gene ambiguous. The V end was cut by 3 bases, the J end by 7 bases, with 12 bases between. The CDR3 spans 13 residues. The CDR3 here is CASSLSPRGEAFF. CDR3 DNA sequence: TGTGCCAGCAGTTTGTCCCCACGGGGTGAAGCTTTCTTT.

The gene calls are TRBV10-3 and TRBJ2-1; TRBD2 matches 9 bases. The trim removed 0 bases at V and 1 base at J, leaving 4 bases unmatched. The CDR3 has 17 residues. Per the germline V gene, CDR1 is ENHRY and CDR2 is SYGVKD. In nucleotides, the CDR3 is TGTGCCATCAGTGAGTCTGGCCTAGCGGGATCCTACAATGAGCAGTTCTTC. This gives the protein CAISESGLAGSYNEQFF.

The genes are TRBV7-9 and TRBJ1-2; D is possibly TRBD1 (5 bases). Trimming took 0 bases from V and 7 from J, leaving 12 bases between them. The CDR3 sequence is 14 residues long. Germline CDR1 SEHNR, CDR2 FQNEAQ (reference sequence). CDR3 sequence: CASSLAQGSGGYTF. CDR3 nucleotide sequence: TGTGCCAGCAGCTTAGCGCAGGGCTCCGGTGGCTACACCTTC. The complete variable domain, with remaining parts taken from reference TRBV7-9 and TRBJ1-2, reads DTGVSQNPRHKITKRGQNVTFRCDPISEHNRLYWYRQTLGQGPEFLTYFQNEAQLEKSRLLSDRFSAERPKGSFSTLEIQRTEQGDSAMYLCASSLAQGSGGYTFGSGTRLTVV.

The count of this clone is one. The chain recombines TRBV29-1 with TRBJ1-2; D gene ambiguous. The V end was cut by 6 bases, the J end by 5 bases, with 13 bases between. Germline V lookup: CDR1 SQVTM, CDR2 ANQGSEA. CDR3 length equals 12 residues. CDR3 loop: CSVGGIRYGYTF. The DNA of the CDR3 is TGCAGCGTGGGAGGGATTAGGTATGGCTACACCTTC.

A remark on this clone: This specimen includes other DNA sequences encoding the same CDR3. This sequence joins TRBV6-5 and TRBJ1-5; D remains unclear. The CDR3 covers 13 residues. V lost 4 bases, J lost 2 bases, and 6 bases lay in between. Germline CDR1 is MNHEY and CDR2 is SVGAGI. CDR3 protein: CASSLTGNQPQHF. The CDR3 DNA follows: TGTGCCAGCAGTTTAACGGGCAATCAGCCCCAGCATTTT.

This clone has ten or more counts. V is TRBV6-5 and J is TRBJ2-7; no reliable D call. Per the germline V gene, CDR1 is MNHEY and CDR2 is SVGAGI. This CDR3 comprises 12 residues. Trimming cost V 7 bases and J 0 bases, with 7 bases left between them. The CDR3 loop is CASTRSSYEQYF. DNA for the CDR3: TGTGCCAGCACTAGGAGCTCCTACGAGCAGTACTTC.

J is TRBJ1-5 and V is TRBV5-1, with 7 bases aligning to TRBD1. Per the germline V gene, CDR1 is SGHRS and CDR2 is YFSETQ. This CDR3 is 15 amino acids long. V trimming: 2 bases; J trimming: 0 bases; junction bases outside the gene matches: 2. The CDR3 region has the DNA TGCGCCAGCAGCTTTCAGGGGGATAGCAATCAGCCCCAGCATTTT. Amino acids: CASSFQGDSNQPQHF.

This clone was seen once. This sequence joins TRBV5-1 and TRBJ2-5; 12 positions agree with TRBD2. Trimming took 0 bases from V and 3 from J; bases not matched to a gene: 0. The CDR3 is 15 amino acids. Germline V gene lookup returns CDR1 SGHRS and CDR2 YFSETQ. The CDR3 spells CASSLGLAGEETQYF. The CDR3 DNA sequence: TGCGCCAGCAGCTTGGGACTAGCGGGAGAAGAGACCCAGTACTTC.

J is TRBJ2-5 and V is TRBV12-3 or TRBV12-4; D gene uncertain. The V end lost 6 bases, the J end lost 4 bases, and 9 bases lay between the germline ends. The CDR3 runs to 12 residues. The CDR3 coding sequence is TGTGCCAGCAGCCCCCTAGGAGAGACCCAGTACTTC. Translated, it gives CASSPLGETQYF.

The DNA for the CDR3 is TGTGCCAGCAGCTTGGGGACTAGTCCCTACAATGAGCAGTTCTTC. Encoded protein: CASSLGTSPYNEQFF. The J gene is TRBJ2-1, the V gene TRBV5-4; 7 bases fit TRBD2. The germline gives CDR1 SGHNT, CDR2 YYREEE (reference sequence). The CDR3 extends over 15 amino acids. Trimming took 0 bases from V and 2 from J; bases not matched to a gene: 2.

The chain couples TRBV9 to TRBJ2-7, with 7 bases matching TRBD1. Germline trimming cut 3 bases from V and 5 bases from J; bases unmatched to any gene: 8. CDR1 and CDR2 from the germline V gene are SGDLS and YYNGEE. The CDR3 totals 14 residues. CDR3 protein: CASSGGTAPDEQYF. The CDR3, as DNA: TGTGCCAGCAGCGGGGGGACAGCACCTGACGAGCAGTACTTC.

The chain joins TRBV6-5 to TRBJ2-2, with TRBD1 identical over 7 bases. Trimming removed 6 bases from V and 3 bases from J; junction bases left unmatched: 4. The germline gives CDR1 MNHEY, CDR2 SVGAGI. CDR3 length: 14 residues. In DNA, the CDR3 is TGTGCCAGCAGCCCCGGGACAGACACCGGGGAGCTGTTTTTT. It yields the protein CASSPGTDTGELFF.

The V gene is TRBV5-8, the J gene TRBJ2-7; tentatively, D is TRBD1 (6 bases). Germline V gene sequence: CDR1 SGHTS, CDR2 YDEGEE. The CDR3 runs 14 residues. Trimming stripped 2 bases from V and 3 bases from J, with 12 bases between. CDR3 coding DNA: TGTGCCAGCAGCTTACAGGGTTCCTACTACGAGCAGTACTTC. This translates into CASSLQGSYYEQYF.

V and J are TRBV9 and TRBJ2-1; possible D gene TRBD2, 6 bases. Germline V gene data show CDR1 as SGDLS and CDR2 as YYNGEE. V lost 3 bases, J lost 10 bases, and 23 bases lay in between. The CDR3 runs to 16 residues. The CDR3 nucleotides are TGTGCCAGCAGCGCCCGGGTAGCGGAACCTCCTCTAGAGCAGTTCTTC. Protein: CASSARVAEPPLEQFF.

J is TRBJ1-1 and V is TRBV7-2, with D possibly TRBD1 on 6 matching bases. This CDR3 has 13 residues. With 5 bases removed from V and 1 base from J, the gap between germline ends came to 8 bases. Germline assignment: CDR1 SGHTA and CDR2 FQGNSA. The CDR3 coding sequence is TGTGCCAGCAGCAAGACAGGGAACACTGAAGCTTTCTTT. This gives the protein CASSKTGNTEAFF.

The V call is TRBV7-9, the J call TRBJ2-3; a weak D match, TRBD2 (7 bases). Trimming took off 3 bases at V and 0 bases at J, with 13 bases between the two ends. CDR1 SEHNR and CDR2 FQNEAQ come from the germline V gene (reference sequence). CDR3 size: 16 residues. The CDR3 DNA reads TGTGCCAGCAGCTTTAGTACGGGGGGCAGCACAGATACGCAGTATTTT. Amino acids: CASSFSTGGSTDTQYF.

The chain carries TRBV5-1 and TRBJ2-1, with 9 bases fitting TRBD1. The CDR3 spans 16 residues. Germline assignment: CDR1 SGHRS and CDR2 YFSETQ. J was trimmed by 4 bases and V by 2 bases; bases with no gene match: 7. CDR3 amino acids: CASSLNPGQGYNEQFF. The CDR3 region has the DNA TGCGCCAGCAGCTTAAACCCGGGACAGGGATACAATGAGCAGTTCTTC.

This clone appeared once. The chain carries TRBV16 and TRBJ1-1, with TRBD1 matching 8 bases. The CDR3 covers 13 residues. CDR1 KGHSY and CDR2 FQNENV come from the germline V gene. The junction had 1 base not matched to a gene; V was cut back by 3 bases and J by 4 bases. The CDR3 sequence is CASSHDRGTEAFF. The CDR3 DNA reads TGTGCCAGCAGCCACGACAGGGGCACTGAAGCTTTCTTT.

J is TRBJ1-1 and V is TRBV6-5; D possibly corresponds to TRBD1 (6 bases). Trimming stripped 6 bases from V and 2 bases from J, with 10 bases between. This CDR3 region has 13 residues. Per germline, CDR1 MNHEY and CDR2 SVGAGI. This CDR3 reads CASRRGGNTEAFF. DNA for the CDR3: TGTGCCAGCAGGCGAGGGGGAAACACTGAAGCTTTCTTT.

This chain joins TRBV10-2 and TRBJ1-1, with 11 bases that match TRBD1. Germline loops: CDR1 WSHSY, CDR2 SAAADI. The V and J ends lost 8 bases and 0 bases, in that order; junction bases with no gene match: 5. CDR3 length: 15 amino acids. CDR3 loop: CASGGQGGMNTEAFF. The CDR3 region has the DNA TGCGCCAGCGGGGGACAGGGGGGCATGAACACTGAAGCTTTCTTT.

The rearrangement links TRBV2 to TRBJ1-1, with D possibly matching TRBD1 (5 bases). From germline, CDR1 is SNHLY and CDR2 FYNNEI. This CDR3 is 13 amino acids long. V was pared by 6 bases and J by 1 base, with 9 bases between. The CDR3 DNA sequence: TGTGCCAGCAGCCTTGGGGCGAACACTGAAGCTTTCTTT. Translation gives CASSLGANTEAFF.

The chain carries TRBV28 and TRBJ2-7; D unclear. The germline V gene has CDR1 MDHEN and CDR2 SYDVKM. V lost 2 bases and J 1 base, leaving 6 bases between the germline ends. The CDR3 covers 13 residues. As DNA, the CDR3 is TGTGCCAGCAGTTTAATTCCTTCCTACGAGCAGTACTTC. It is translated as CASSLIPSYEQYF.

The rearrangement uses TRBV6-5 and TRBJ1-4, with 8 positions matching TRBD1. Germline V CDR1 and CDR2: MNHEY, SVGAGI. The CDR3 has 14 amino acids. The V segment lost 6 bases and the J segment 4 bases; nucleotides outside the gene matches: 4. In DNA, the CDR3 is TGTGCCAGCAGCACGGACAGGGTTAATGAAAAACTGTTTTTT. Amino acids: CASSTDRVNEKLFF.

This clone has a handful of counts. The CDR3 loop reads CASSRDMIGELFF. The CDR3 DNA follows: TGCGCCAGCAGTCGGGACATGATCGGGGAGCTGTTTTTT. The chain links TRBV10-1 to TRBJ2-2; tentatively, D is TRBD1 (6 bases). CDR3 length equals 13 residues. Trimming removed 5 bases at V and 7 bases at J, with 11 bases between. Germline loops: CDR1 WNHNN, CDR2 SYGVQD (reference sequence).

This sequence joins TRBV24-1 and TRBJ2-3, with 8 bases identical to TRBD1. Germline lookup yields CDR1 KGHDR and CDR2 SFDVKD. The V segment lost 4 bases and the J segment 4 bases; nucleotides outside the gene matches: 12. The CDR3 has 17 residues. The CDR3 DNA reads as TGTGCCACCAGTGAAGACGACGGGTTCAGGGGGCCAGATACGCAGTATTTT. Translation gives CATSEDDGFRGPDTQYF.

There are many counts of this clone. Other DNA sequences in the same sample also yield this CDR3. This CDR3 is CASSQTSGQETQYF. The DNA for the CDR3 is TGTGCCAGCAGCCAGACTAGCGGCCAAGAGACCCAGTACTTC. This chain connects TRBV3-1 (or the pseudogene TRBV3-2) to TRBJ2-5, with 9 nucleotides matching TRBD2. Unmatched junction bases numbered 0, after V lost 3 bases and J lost 1 base. Germline CDR1 LGHDT, CDR2 YNNKEL (reference sequence). The CDR3 loop spans 14 amino acids.

This sequence joins TRBV15 and TRBJ1-4; D call uncertain. The V gene's germline CDR1 is LNHNV and CDR2 YYDKDF (reference sequence). CDR3 length: 14 amino acids. Trimming pared 0 bases from V and 6 bases from J, leaving 8 bases between. The CDR3 DNA is TGTGCCACCAGCAGAGAGAGGGAGGATGAAAAACTGTTTTTT. Amino acid sequence: CATSREREDEKLFF.

The chain couples TRBV2 to TRBJ2-1; D may be TRBD2 (5 bases). V lost 6 bases to trimming and J lost 8 bases, with 20 bases between them. Germline V gives CDR1 SNHLY, CDR2 FYNNEI. The CDR3 totals 15 residues. The CDR3, as DNA: TGTGCCAGCAGCGTCCGGGGTACCTTTGGGGATGAGCAGTTCTTC. This sequence encodes CASSVRGTFGDEQFF.

The chain couples TRBV7-8 to TRBJ1-6, with D tentatively TRBD1 (5 bases). V shed 1 base and J shed 6 bases, with 10 bases lying between them. The CDR3 has 15 amino acids. From germline, CDR1 is SGHVS and CDR2 FQNEAQ. DNA for the CDR3: TGTGCCAGCAGCTTAGAGGGGCGGGGTAATTCACCCCTCCACTTT. Amino acid sequence: CASSLEGRGNSPLHF.

In its sample, this clone was seen a few times. The chain links TRBV7-9 to TRBJ2-7; a weak D match, TRBD2 (5 bases). This CDR3 region has 12 residues. The germline V and J ends were trimmed by 5 bases and 4 bases, with 9 bases remaining between them. CDR1 is SEHNR, CDR2 FQNEAQ, per germline (reference sequence). The DNA for the CDR3 is TGTGCCAGCAGCCCTTCGGGGTACGAGCAGTACTTC. Its translation: CASSPSGYEQYF.